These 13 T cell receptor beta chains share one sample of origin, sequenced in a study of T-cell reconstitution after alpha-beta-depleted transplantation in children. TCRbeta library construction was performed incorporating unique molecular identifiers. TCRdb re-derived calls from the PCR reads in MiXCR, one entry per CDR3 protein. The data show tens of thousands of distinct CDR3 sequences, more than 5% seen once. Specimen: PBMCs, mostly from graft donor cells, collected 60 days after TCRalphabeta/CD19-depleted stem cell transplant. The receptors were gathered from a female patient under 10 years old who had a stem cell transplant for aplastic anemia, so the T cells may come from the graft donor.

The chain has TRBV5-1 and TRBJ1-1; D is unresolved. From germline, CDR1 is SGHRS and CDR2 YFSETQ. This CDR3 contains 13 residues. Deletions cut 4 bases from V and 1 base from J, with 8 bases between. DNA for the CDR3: TGCGCCAGCAGCATTTACACGAACACTGAAGCTTTCTTT. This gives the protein CASSIYTNTEAFF.

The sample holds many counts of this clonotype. The CDR3 reads CASSLGLPTVKADTQYF. The CDR3 nucleotides are TGTGCCAGCAGTTTAGGCCTCCCGACGGTCAAGGCAGATACGCAGTATTTT. This rearrangement joins TRBV12-3 or TRBV12-4 to TRBJ2-3; D call uncertain. With 1 base removed from V and 4 bases from J, the gap between germline ends came to 18 bases. The CDR3 is made up of 17 amino acids.

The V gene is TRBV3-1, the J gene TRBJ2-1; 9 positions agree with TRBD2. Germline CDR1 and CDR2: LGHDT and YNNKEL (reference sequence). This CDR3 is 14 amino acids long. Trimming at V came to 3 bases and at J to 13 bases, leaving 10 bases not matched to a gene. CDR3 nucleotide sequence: TGTGCCAGCAGCCAGGACCTAGCGGGGCCATCTCAGTTCTTC. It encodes CASSQDLAGPSQFF.

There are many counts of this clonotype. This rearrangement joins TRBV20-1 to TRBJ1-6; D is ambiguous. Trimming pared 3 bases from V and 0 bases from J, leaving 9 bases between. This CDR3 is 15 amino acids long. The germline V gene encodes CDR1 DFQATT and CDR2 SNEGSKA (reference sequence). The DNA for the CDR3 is TGCAGTGCTAGCATGCAGAGCTCCTATAATTCACCCCTCCACTTT. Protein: CSASMQSSYNSPLHF.

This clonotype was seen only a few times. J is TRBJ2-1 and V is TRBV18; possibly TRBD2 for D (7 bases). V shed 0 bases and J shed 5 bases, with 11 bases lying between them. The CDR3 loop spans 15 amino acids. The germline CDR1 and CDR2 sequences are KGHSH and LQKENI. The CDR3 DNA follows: TGTGCCAGCTCACCACCGAGCGGGGACAACAATGAGCAGTTCTTC. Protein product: CASSPPSGDNNEQFF.

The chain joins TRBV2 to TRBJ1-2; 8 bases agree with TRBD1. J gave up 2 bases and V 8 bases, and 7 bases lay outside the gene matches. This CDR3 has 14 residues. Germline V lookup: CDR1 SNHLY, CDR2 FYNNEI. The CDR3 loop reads CASGSDRANYGYTF. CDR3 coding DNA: TGTGCCAGCGGATCGGACAGGGCCAACTATGGCTACACCTTC.

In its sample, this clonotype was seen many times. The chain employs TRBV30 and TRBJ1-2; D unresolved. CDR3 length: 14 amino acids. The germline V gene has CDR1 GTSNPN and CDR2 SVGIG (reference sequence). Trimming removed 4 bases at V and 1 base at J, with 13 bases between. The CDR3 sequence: CAWNFRTFNYGYTF. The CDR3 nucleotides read TGTGCCTGGAATTTCCGGACCTTTAACTATGGCTACACCTTC.

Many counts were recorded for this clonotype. CDR3 sequence: CASSYYGTYEQYF. As DNA, the CDR3 is TGTGCCAGCAGTTACTATGGGACCTACGAGCAGTACTTC. This chain links TRBV6-6 with TRBJ2-7; no definite D call. Looked up from germline, CDR1 is MNHNY and CDR2 is SVGAGI (reference sequence). CDR3 size: 13 residues. V lost 1 base, J lost 2 bases, and 6 bases lay in between.

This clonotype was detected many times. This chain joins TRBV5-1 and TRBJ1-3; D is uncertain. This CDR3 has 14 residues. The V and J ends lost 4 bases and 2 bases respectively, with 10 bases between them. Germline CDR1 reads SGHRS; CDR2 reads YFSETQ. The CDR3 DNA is TGCGCCAGCAGCGCTCTGGAGACTGGAAACACCATATATTTT. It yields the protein CASSALETGNTIYF.

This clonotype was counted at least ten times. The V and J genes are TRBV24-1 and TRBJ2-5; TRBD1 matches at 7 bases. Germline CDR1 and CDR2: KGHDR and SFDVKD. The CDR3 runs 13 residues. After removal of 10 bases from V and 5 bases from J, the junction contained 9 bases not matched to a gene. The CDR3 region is CATVLGQTETQYF. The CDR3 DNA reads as TGTGCCACGGTCCTGGGACAGACGGAGACCCAGTACTTC.

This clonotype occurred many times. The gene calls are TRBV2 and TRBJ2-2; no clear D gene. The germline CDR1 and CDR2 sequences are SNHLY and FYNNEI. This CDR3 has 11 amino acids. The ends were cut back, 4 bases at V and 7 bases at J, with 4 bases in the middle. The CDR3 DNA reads TGTGCCAGCAGTGGGCTCGGGGAGCTGTTTTTT. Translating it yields CASSGLGELFF.

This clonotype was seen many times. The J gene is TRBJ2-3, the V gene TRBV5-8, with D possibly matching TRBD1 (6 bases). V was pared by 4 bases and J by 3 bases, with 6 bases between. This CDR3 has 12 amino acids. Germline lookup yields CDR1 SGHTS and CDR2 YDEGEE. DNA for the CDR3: TGTGCCAGCAGCACAGGGACAGATACGCAGTATTTT. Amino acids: CASSTGTDTQYF. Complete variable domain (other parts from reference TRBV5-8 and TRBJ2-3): EAGVTQSPTHLIKTRGQQATLRCSPISGHTSVYWYQQALGLGLQFLLWYDEGEERNRGNFPPRFSGRQFPNYSSELNVNALELEDSALYLCASSTGTDTQYFGPGTRLTVL.

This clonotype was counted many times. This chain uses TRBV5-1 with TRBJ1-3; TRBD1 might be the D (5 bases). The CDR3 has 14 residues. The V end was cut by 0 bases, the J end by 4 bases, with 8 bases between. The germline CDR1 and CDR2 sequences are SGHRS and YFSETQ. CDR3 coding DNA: TGCGCCAGCAGCTTGGATCCAGGGGGAAACACCATATATTTT. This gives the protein CASSLDPGGNTIYF.